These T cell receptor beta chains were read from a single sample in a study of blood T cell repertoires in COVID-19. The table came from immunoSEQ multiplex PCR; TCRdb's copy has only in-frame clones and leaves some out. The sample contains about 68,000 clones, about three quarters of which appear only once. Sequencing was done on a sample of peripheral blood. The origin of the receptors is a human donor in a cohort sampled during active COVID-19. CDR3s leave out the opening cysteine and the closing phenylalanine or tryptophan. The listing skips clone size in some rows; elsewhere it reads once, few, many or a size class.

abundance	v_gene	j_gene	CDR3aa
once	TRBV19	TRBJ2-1	ASSPVGTGSRNEQF
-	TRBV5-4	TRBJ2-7	ASSLDRGNYEQY
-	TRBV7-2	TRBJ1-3	ASSHAPGDSGNTIY
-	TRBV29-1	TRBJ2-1	SAKRREGGEQF
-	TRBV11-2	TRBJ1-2	ASSTTGSYGYT
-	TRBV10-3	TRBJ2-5	AISEGQIYQETQY
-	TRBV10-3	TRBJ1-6	AITQGPNSPLH
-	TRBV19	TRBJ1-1	ASKGGDHAMNTEAF
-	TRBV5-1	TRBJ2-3	ASSLEGTGYSTDTQY
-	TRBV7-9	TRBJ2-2	ASSPTSGRATGELF
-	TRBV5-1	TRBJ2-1	ASSSLDGGTDEQF
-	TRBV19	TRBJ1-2	ASSDRTYGYT
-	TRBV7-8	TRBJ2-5	ASSHTPGQRQETQY